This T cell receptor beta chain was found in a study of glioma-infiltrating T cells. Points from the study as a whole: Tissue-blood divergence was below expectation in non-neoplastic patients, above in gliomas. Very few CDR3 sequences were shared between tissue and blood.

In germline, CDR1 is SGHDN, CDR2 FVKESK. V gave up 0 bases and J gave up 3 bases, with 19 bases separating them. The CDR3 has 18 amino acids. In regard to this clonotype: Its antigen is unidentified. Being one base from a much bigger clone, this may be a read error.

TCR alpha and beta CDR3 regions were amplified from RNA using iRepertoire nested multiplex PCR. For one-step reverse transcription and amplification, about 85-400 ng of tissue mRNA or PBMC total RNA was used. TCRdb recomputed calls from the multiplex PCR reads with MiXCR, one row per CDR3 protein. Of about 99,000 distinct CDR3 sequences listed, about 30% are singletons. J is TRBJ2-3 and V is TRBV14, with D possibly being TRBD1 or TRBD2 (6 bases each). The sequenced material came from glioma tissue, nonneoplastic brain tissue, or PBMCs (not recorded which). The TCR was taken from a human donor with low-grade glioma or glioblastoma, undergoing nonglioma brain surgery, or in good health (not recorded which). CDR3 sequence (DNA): TGTGCCAGCAGCCAAGACTGGTCAGAGGGGGGCCGAACAGATACGCAGTATTTT. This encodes CASSQDWSEGGRTDTQYF.